This T cell receptor beta chain originates from a study of shared clonotypes between healthy human individuals. Study overall: Per-donor plates numbered three CD4 naive, three CD4 memory, two CD8 naive and one CD8 memory.

Here immunoSEQ multiplex PCR was the method, and the copy in TCRdb shows in-frame clones only, minus some. Found here are 2 million to 2.5 million clones, 80% to 95% of them singletons; the top ten hold around 0.38%. Caucasian adults living in Nashville, Tennessee, provided all samples. The CDR3 is 13 residues long. CDR1 and CDR2 (germline): LGHNA, YSLEER. Trimming left V 0 bases short and J 13 bases short, with 13 bases between. This clonotype originated in a man between 18 and 29 years old in good health. Some clones in this sample may be carry-over from other donors' samples. The sequenced sample consisted of naive CD4+ T cells from PBMCs. The sample's subset: CD45RA+ positively selected. The chain combines TRBV4-3 with TRBJ1-5; no reliable D call. CDR3 sequence reads: CASSQDVSRLQHF. CDR3 nucleotide sequence: TGCGCCAGCAGCCAAGACGTGTCCAGGTTACAGCATTTT.